These 31 T cell receptor beta chains came from one sample sequenced in a study of T cells after yellow fever vaccination. TCRdb itself ran the 5' RACE reads through MiXCR, one entry per CDR3 protein. Of 500,000 to 650,000 distinct CDR3 sequences listed, 17% are singletons. The sample was PBMCs, taken 4 to 5 days after the first yellow fever vaccination. These receptors were taken from a young man who received the YFV17D yellow fever vaccine.

This clonotype was counted a few times. V is TRBV29-1 and J is TRBJ2-2, with a weak D call TRBD2 (7 bases). Germline assignment: CDR1 SQVTM and CDR2 ANQGSEA. The CDR3 covers 14 residues. Between the trimmed V and J ends, which lost 4 bases and 4 bases, there was a span of 13 bases. The DNA of the CDR3 is TGCAGCGTTGCTCGGGGGGCGGGCACCGGGGAGCTGTTTTTT. It translates to CSVARGAGTGELFF.

The chain uses TRBV12-3 or TRBV12-4 and TRBJ2-5, with a possible D match to TRBD2 (6 bases). The CDR3 sequence is 14 residues long. Trimming removed 7 bases from V and 5 bases from J, with 17 bases in between. CDR3: CASTGGTLVETQYF. The CDR3 nucleotides are TGTGCCAGCACCGGGGGAACGTTGGTGGAGACCCAGTACTTC.

This clonotype was observed a few times. The chain uses TRBV14 and TRBJ2-5, with 7 bases identical to TRBD1. CDR3 size: 15 residues. The V gene's germline CDR1 is SGHDN and CDR2 FVKESK. V shed 3 bases and J 5 bases; nucleotides not matched to a gene: 9. The CDR3, as DNA: TGTGCCAGCAGCCAGATTGACAGGGCCGGGGAGACCCAGTACTTC. Translated, it gives CASSQIDRAGETQYF.

This clonotype occurred a few times. The V call is TRBV7-2, the J call TRBJ2-7; D gene uncertain. This CDR3 has 13 residues. Germline V gene lookup returns CDR1 SGHTA and CDR2 FQGNSA. The ends were cut back, 1 base at V and 2 bases at J, with 6 bases in the middle. The CDR3 loop is CASSLGRPYEQYV. CDR3 bases: TGTGCCAGCAGCTTAGGACGACCCTACGAGCAGTACGTC.

This clonotype has just a few counts. V is TRBV7-2 and J is TRBJ2-7; D remains unclear. Trimming pared 0 bases from V and 5 bases from J, leaving 14 bases between. CDR1 SGHTA and CDR2 FQGNSA come from the germline V gene. This CDR3 has 15 residues. The CDR3 DNA reads as TGTGCCAGCAGCTTAGCGCGTGTTAGCAACGACGAGCAGTACTTC. Translated: CASSLARVSNDEQYF.

This clonotype came up a few times. The V call is TRBV20-1, the J call TRBJ2-3; 10 nucleotides agree with TRBD2. Germline CDR1 and CDR2: DFQATT and SNEGSKA (reference sequence). Germline trimming cut 4 bases from V and 4 bases from J; bases unmatched to any gene: 8. The CDR3 loop spans 15 amino acids. CDR3 residues: CSANPGLAFSDTQYF. The CDR3 DNA follows: TGCAGTGCTAACCCGGGACTAGCGTTTTCAGATACGCAGTATTTT.

The chain uses TRBV7-9 and TRBJ1-4, with a tentative D call TRBD1 (5 bases). The germline V gene encodes CDR1 SEHNR and CDR2 FQNEAQ (reference sequence). V lost 1 base and J lost 7, with 10 bases in between. This CDR3 comprises 14 residues. The CDR3 spells CASSLEEQAEKLFF. DNA for the CDR3: TGTGCCAGCAGCTTAGAGGAACAGGCTGAAAAACTGTTTTTT. Together with reference TRBV7-9 and TRBJ1-4, the CDR3 gives the full variable domain: DTGVSQNPRHKITKRGQNVTFRCDPISEHNRLYWYRQTLGQGPEFLTYFQNEAQLEKSRLLSDRFSAERPKGSFSTLEIQRTEQGDSAMYLCASSLEEQAEKLFFGSGTQLSVL.

The chain uses TRBV20-1 and TRBJ1-5, with D possibly matching TRBD1 (5 bases). The CDR3 spans 16 residues. Trimming cost V 0 bases and J 3 bases, with 15 bases left between them. Per germline, CDR1 DFQATT and CDR2 SNEGSKA (reference sequence). Here the CDR3 DNA reads TGCAGTGCTAGAGACTCTGACAGTTATTACAATCAGCCCCAGCATTTT. Protein sequence: CSARDSDSYYNQPQHF.

This clonotype was detected a few times. The chain is built from TRBV4-3 and TRBJ2-6; D is uncertain. V dropped 0 bases and J dropped 0 bases, with 6 bases sitting between them. Germline CDR1 LGHNA, CDR2 YSLEER. This CDR3 is 16 amino acids long. The CDR3 nucleotides are TGCGCCAGCAGCCAAGACGCGTTCTCTGGGGCCAACGTCCTGACTTTC. This gives the protein CASSQDAFSGANVLTF.

The sample holds many counts of this clonotype. This chain links TRBV9 with TRBJ2-2; the D call may be TRBD1 or TRBD2 (5 bases each). The CDR3 length is 14 residues. CDR1 is SGDLS, CDR2 YYNGEE, per germline. Trimming took off 4 bases at V and 6 bases at J, with 13 bases between the two ends. CDR3 DNA: TGTGCCAGCAGCCGCGGGTCAGGGTCCGGGGAGCTGTTTTTT. It translates to CASSRGSGSGELFF.

This clonotype occurred a few times. The rearrangement joins TRBV5-4 to TRBJ1-2; TRBD1 matches 7 bases. Germline-derived CDR1 and CDR2 are SGHNT and YYREEE (reference sequence). The length of the CDR3 is 12 residues. With 5 bases clipped from V and 8 bases from J, the junction kept 6 bases outside the gene matches. CDR3 residues: CASRTGTQGYTF. The CDR3 nucleotides are TGTGCCAGCAGGACAGGGACCCAAGGCTACACCTTC. Together with reference TRBV5-4 and TRBJ1-2, the CDR3 gives the full variable domain: ETGVTQSPTHLIKTRGQQVTLRCSSQSGHNTVSWYQQALGQGPQFIFQYYREEENGRGNFPPRFSGLQFPNYSSELNVNALELDDSALYLCASRTGTQGYTFGSGTRLTVV.

This clonotype was detected many times. The V and J genes are TRBV7-9 and TRBJ1-1; D is ambiguous. Germline CDR1 and CDR2: SEHNR and FQNEAQ (reference sequence). Trimming cost V 6 bases and J 8 bases, with 13 bases left between them. CDR3 length: 12 amino acids. CDR3 in DNA: TGTGCCAGCAGTCGTGTGGTGGCCGAAGCTTTCTTT. It yields the protein CASSRVVAEAFF.

This clonotype was seen many times. The chain links TRBV27 to TRBJ2-7; D is unclear. Germline CDR1 reads MNHEY; CDR2 reads SMNVEV (reference sequence). V was trimmed by 4 bases and J by 0 bases, leaving 4 bases between them. This CDR3 region has 12 residues. CDR3 DNA: TGTGCCAGCAGTTCTCCCTCCTACGAGCAGTACTTC. It is translated as CASSSPSYEQYF.

This clonotype was seen repeatedly, ten times or more. This rearrangement joins TRBV5-6 to TRBJ2-1; 9 bases line up with TRBD2. Germline V gene data show CDR1 as SGHDT and CDR2 as YYEEEE. The length of the CDR3 is 14 residues. The V gene end was trimmed by 2 bases and the J gene end by 8 bases; junction bases not matched to a gene: 5. The CDR3 nucleotides read TGTGCCAGCAGCTTAGTAGCGGGGGTACATGAGCAGTTCTTC. Its translation: CASSLVAGVHEQFF.

In the case of this clonotype: Its ends do not fully match the called genes, so a read error is possible. The chain couples TRBV5-1 to TRBJ2-2, with a possible D match to TRBD1 (6 bases). The germline V gene has CDR1 SGHRS and CDR2 YFSETQ. The CDR3 runs to 16 residues. The CDR3 DNA is TGCGCCAGCAGCTTTATTGACAGGATGAACACCGGGGAGCTGGTTTTT. Amino acid sequence: CASSFIDRMNTGELVF. Looking up the rest from reference TRBV5-1 and TRBJ2-2 gives the full variable domain: KAGVTQTPRYLIKTRGQQVTLSCSPISGHRSVSWYQQTPGQGLQFLFEYFSETQRNKGNFPGRFSGRQFSNSRSEMNVSTLELGDSALYLCASSFIDRMNTGELVFGEGSRLTVL.

This clonotype turned up a few times. The J gene is TRBJ2-7, the V gene TRBV4-2, with 12 positions matching TRBD2. Germline values: CDR1 LGHNA, CDR2 YNFKEQ. The CDR3 has 15 amino acids. The junction had 0 bases not matched to a gene; V was cut back by 1 base and J by 2 bases. The CDR3 sequence is CASSQGLAGAYEQYF. The CDR3 DNA is TGTGCCAGCAGCCAAGGACTAGCGGGGGCCTACGAGCAGTACTTC.

The chain has TRBV28 and TRBJ2-5, with D unclear. V gave up 2 bases and J gave up 2 bases, with 9 bases separating them. CDR1 and CDR2 from the germline V gene are MDHEN and SYDVKM. The CDR3 spans 14 residues. The CDR3 region is CASSLIRTQETQYF. The CDR3, as DNA: TGTGCCAGCAGTTTAATCAGAACACAAGAGACCCAGTACTTC.

This clonotype appeared a few times. The CDR3 loop reads CASSLAGGSNTEAFF. The CDR3 DNA reads TGCGCCAGCAGCTTGGCCGGGGGCTCGAACACTGAAGCTTTCTTT. The chain uses TRBV5-1 and TRBJ1-1; D may be TRBD1 (6 bases). CDR3 length equals 15 residues. Trimming removed 0 bases at V and 1 base at J, with 10 bases between. Germline lookup yields CDR1 SGHRS and CDR2 YFSETQ. Full variable domain (remainder filled in from reference TRBV5-1 and TRBJ1-1): KAGVTQTPRYLIKTRGQQVTLSCSPISGHRSVSWYQQTPGQGLQFLFEYFSETQRNKGNFPGRFSGRQFSNSRSEMNVSTLELGDSALYLCASSLAGGSNTEAFFGQGTRLTVV.

This clonotype was seen just once. This may arise from a read error, as a much more abundant clone is one base away. This chain joins TRBV20-1 and TRBJ2-3; TRBD1 aligns across 12 bases. Germline CDR1 reads DFQATT; CDR2 reads SNEGSKA (reference sequence). The CDR3 loop spans 17 amino acids. CDR3 sequence (DNA): TGCTGTGCTGCAGGTCTCGGGACAGGGGGCCGGAGAGATACGCAGTATTTT. Protein: CCAAGLGTGGRRDTQYF.

This clonotype was seen only a few times. The V gene is TRBV11-2, the J gene TRBJ2-6, with D perhaps TRBD1 (6 bases). The CDR3 spans 17 residues. The V gene lost 0 bases and the J gene lost 8 bases, with 17 bases spanning the gap. The V gene's germline CDR1 is SGHAT and CDR2 FQNNGV. The chain's CDR3 is CASSLEWTALGPNVLTF. The CDR3 DNA is TGTGCCAGCAGCTTAGAATGGACAGCCTTAGGGCCCAACGTCCTGACTTTC.

The rearrangement uses TRBV6-5 and TRBJ2-7, with D tentatively TRBD2 (5 bases). In germline, CDR1 is MNHEY, CDR2 SVGAGI. Trimming pared 6 bases from V and 2 bases from J, leaving 14 bases between. This CDR3 is built from 14 residues. CDR3 residues: CASSRTGTPYEQYF. The CDR3 coding sequence is TGTGCCAGCAGCCGCACGGGAACTCCCTACGAGCAGTACTTC.

This clonotype came up a few times. The V call is TRBV29-1, the J call TRBJ2-2; either TRBD1 or TRBD2 may supply D (5 bases each). V lost 3 bases, J lost 2 bases, and 10 bases lay in between. Germline-derived CDR1 and CDR2 are SQVTM and ANQGSEA. This CDR3 contains 14 residues. Here the CDR3 DNA reads TGCAGCGTTGAGGGACGGGAAAACACCGGGGAGCTGTTTTTT. Translated: CSVEGRENTGELFF.

This chain links TRBV12-3 or TRBV12-4 with TRBJ2-1; the D is unclear. This CDR3 region has 13 residues. V lost 7 bases and J lost 15, with 22 bases in between. Written as DNA, the CDR3 is TGTGCCAGCACCGGTCTTTCTCCTACAATTAGGTTCTTC. Its protein is CASTGLSPTIRFF.

The chain is built from TRBV6-5 and TRBJ1-6; the D gene is possibly TRBD1 (5 bases). V was shortened by 2 bases and J by 10 bases, with 9 bases between the two germline ends. CDR3 length equals 13 residues. Per the germline V gene, CDR1 is MNHEY and CDR2 is SVGAGI. The CDR3 nucleotides are TGTGCCAGCAGTTACCGGGGCGGCTCACCCCTCCACTTT. It codes for CASSYRGGSPLHF.

The rearrangement uses TRBV5-1 and TRBJ1-2, with 9 nucleotides matching TRBD1. V shed 3 bases, J shed 6 bases, and the junction held 12 bases outside the gene matches. The CDR3 runs to 16 residues. CDR1 and CDR2 (germline): SGHRS, YFSETQ. The CDR3 here is CASSSTPGQGTDGYTF. The CDR3 nucleotides read TGCGCCAGCAGCTCGACACCGGGACAGGGAACCGATGGCTACACCTTC.

The table lists this clonotype with a few counts. The V and J genes are TRBV27 and TRBJ2-7; TRBD2 matches at 10 bases. The CDR3 has 16 residues. V lost 5 bases, J lost 3 bases, and 10 bases stayed unmatched. Germline values: CDR1 MNHEY, CDR2 SMNVEV (reference sequence). The CDR3 region has the DNA TGTGCCAGCAGTCCCCTACTAGGGACTAGCGACTACGAGCAGTACGTC. Its translation is CASSPLLGTSDYEQYV.

There are a few counts of this clonotype. This sequence joins TRBV12-3 or TRBV12-4 and TRBJ2-2; the D gene is possibly TRBD1 (6 bases). The length of the CDR3 is 14 residues. The V end lost 6 bases, the J end lost 0 bases, and 8 bases lay between the germline ends. The CDR3 sequence is CASRQGTNTGELFF. The CDR3, as DNA: TGTGCCAGCAGGCAGGGGACGAACACCGGGGAGCTGTTTTTT.

This clonotype occurred a few times. CDR3 residues: CSVERGPAERDGYTF. The CDR3 DNA reads as TGCAGCGTTGAACGGGGCCCGGCGGAACGGGATGGCTACACCTTC. The chain carries TRBV29-1 and TRBJ1-2; D perhaps matches TRBD1 (5 bases). Trimming shortened V by 2 bases and J by 6 bases, and 19 bases separated the two germline ends. Germline values: CDR1 SQVTM, CDR2 ANQGSEA. The CDR3 is 15 residues long.

This clonotype was seen more than once but under ten times. The gene calls are TRBV6-1 and TRBJ2-1; the D gene is possibly TRBD1 (6 bases). CDR1 is MNHNS, CDR2 SASEGT, per germline. This CDR3 region has 13 residues. V was pared by 6 bases and J by 8 bases, with 14 bases between. CDR3 sequence: CASRQTGSDEQFF. The CDR3 bases are TGTGCCAGCAGGCAAACAGGGTCCGATGAGCAGTTCTTC.

This clonotype occurred a few times. The chain joins TRBV4-1 to TRBJ1-1, with a tentative D call TRBD1 (5 bases). Germline CDR1 is MGHRA and CDR2 is YSYEKL. V was shortened by 1 base and J by 5 bases, with 11 bases between the two germline ends. This CDR3 has 14 amino acids. CDR3 loop: CASSQVWGTTEAFF. Here the CDR3 DNA reads TGCGCCAGCAGCCAAGTCTGGGGGACGACTGAAGCTTTCTTT.

The chain has TRBV27 and TRBJ2-2; 9 bases match TRBD2. The CDR3 length is 16 residues. The germline V gene encodes CDR1 MNHEY and CDR2 SMNVEV (reference sequence). V lost 8 bases to trimming and J lost 4 bases; unmatched junction nucleotides: 11. The CDR3 DNA sequence: TGTGCCAGCCGGCTAGCGGGGAGGGCGACCACCGGGGAGCTGTTTTTT. Its protein is CASRLAGRATTGELFF.